This TCR beta chain originates from a study of blood T cell repertoires in COVID-19. The wider study: There were acute and convalescent COVID-19 samples, and they came from the United States, Italy and Spain. Sample material is recorded as cDNA or gDNA derived from T cells, B-cell-depleted T cells, or PBMCs.

Source study methods: For nucleated cells, counts were estimated from reference gene primer amplification. The repertoire was sequenced with immunoSEQ multiplex PCR; TCRdb's copy has only in-frame clones and lacks some. V and J calls and clone size follow that table, whereas D and trimming were derived from the DNA. This sample has 90,000 to 150,000 clones, with 65% to 90% found just once. The TCR comes from a man older than 75 with acute or convalescent COVID-19. Input material: peripheral blood.

The CDR3 bases are TGTGCCACCAGCAGAGCCCTCCAGGGGGTCTATGGCTACACCTTC. Translation: CATSRALQGVYGYTF. The chain uses TRBV15 and TRBJ1-2; 7 nucleotides match TRBD1. The V gene's germline CDR1 is LNHNV and CDR2 YYDKDF (reference sequence). With 1 base clipped from V and 4 bases from J, the junction kept 6 bases outside the gene matches. The length of the CDR3 is 15 residues.